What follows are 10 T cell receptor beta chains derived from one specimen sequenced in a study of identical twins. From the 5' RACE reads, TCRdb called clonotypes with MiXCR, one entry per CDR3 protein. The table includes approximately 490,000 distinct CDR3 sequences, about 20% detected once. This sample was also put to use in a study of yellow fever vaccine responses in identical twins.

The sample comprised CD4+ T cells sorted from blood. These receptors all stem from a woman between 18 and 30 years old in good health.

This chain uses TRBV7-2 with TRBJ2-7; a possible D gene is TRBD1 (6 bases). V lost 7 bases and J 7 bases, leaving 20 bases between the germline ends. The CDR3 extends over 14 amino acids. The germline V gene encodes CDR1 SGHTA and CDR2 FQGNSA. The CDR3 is CASKPEGGRREQYF. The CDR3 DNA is TGTGCCAGCAAACCTGAAGGGGGTCGGCGGGAGCAGTACTTC.

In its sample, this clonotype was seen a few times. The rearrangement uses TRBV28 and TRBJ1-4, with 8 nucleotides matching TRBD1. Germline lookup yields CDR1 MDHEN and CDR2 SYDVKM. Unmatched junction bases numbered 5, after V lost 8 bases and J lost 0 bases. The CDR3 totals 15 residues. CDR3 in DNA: TGTGCCAGCCAGGGGGCCGGTGCAACTAATGAAAAACTGTTTTTT. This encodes CASQGAGATNEKLFF.

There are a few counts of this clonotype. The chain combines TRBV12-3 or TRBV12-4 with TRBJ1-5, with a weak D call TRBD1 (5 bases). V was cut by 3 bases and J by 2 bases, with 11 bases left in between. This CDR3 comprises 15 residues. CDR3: CASSLEDSRNQPQHF. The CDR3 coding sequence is TGTGCCAGCAGTTTGGAAGACAGTCGCAATCAGCCCCAGCATTTT.

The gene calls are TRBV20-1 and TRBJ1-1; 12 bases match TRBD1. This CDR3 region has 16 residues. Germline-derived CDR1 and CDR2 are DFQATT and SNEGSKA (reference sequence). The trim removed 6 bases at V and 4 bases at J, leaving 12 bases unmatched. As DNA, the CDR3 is TGCAGTGCCAACGATGGGACAGGGGGCTGGAGCACTGAAGCTTTCTTT. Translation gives CSANDGTGGWSTEAFF.

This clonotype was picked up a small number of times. The CDR3 reads CSARGTGWNTEAFF. The CDR3 DNA sequence: TGCAGTGCTAGGGGGACAGGGTGGAACACTGAAGCTTTCTTT. The chain combines TRBV20-1 with TRBJ1-1; 9 nucleotides agree with TRBD1. Germline V gene lookup returns CDR1 DFQATT and CDR2 SNEGSKA (reference sequence). The CDR3 covers 14 residues. The J segment lost 1 base and the V segment lost 3 bases, leaving 3 bases of the junction unmatched.

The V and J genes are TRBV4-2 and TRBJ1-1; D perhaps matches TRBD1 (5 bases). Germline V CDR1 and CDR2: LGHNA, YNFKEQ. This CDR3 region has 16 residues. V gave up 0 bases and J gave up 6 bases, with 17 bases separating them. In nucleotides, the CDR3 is TGTGCCAGCAGCCAAGAACCAGGGCTGGATTACGCTGAAGCTTTCTTT. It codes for CASSQEPGLDYAEAFF.

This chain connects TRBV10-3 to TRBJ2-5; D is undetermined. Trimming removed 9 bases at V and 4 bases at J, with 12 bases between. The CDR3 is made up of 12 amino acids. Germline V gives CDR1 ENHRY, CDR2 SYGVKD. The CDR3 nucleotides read TGTGCCATAGCCAATGTTATAGAGACCCAGTACTTC. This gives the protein CAIANVIETQYF.

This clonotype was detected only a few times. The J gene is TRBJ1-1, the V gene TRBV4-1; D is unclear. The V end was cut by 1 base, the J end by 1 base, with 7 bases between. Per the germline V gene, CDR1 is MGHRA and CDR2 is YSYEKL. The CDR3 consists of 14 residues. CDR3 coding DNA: TGCGCCAGCAGCCAAGGAAACAAGAACACTGAAGCTTTCTTT. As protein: CASSQGNKNTEAFF.

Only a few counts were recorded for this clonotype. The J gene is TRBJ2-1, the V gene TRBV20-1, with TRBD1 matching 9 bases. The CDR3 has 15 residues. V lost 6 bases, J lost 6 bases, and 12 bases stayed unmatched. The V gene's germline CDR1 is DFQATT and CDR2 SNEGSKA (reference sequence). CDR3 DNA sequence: TGCAGTGCGCAGAGAACCGGGACAGGGACCAATGAGCAGTTCTTC. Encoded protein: CSAQRTGTGTNEQFF.

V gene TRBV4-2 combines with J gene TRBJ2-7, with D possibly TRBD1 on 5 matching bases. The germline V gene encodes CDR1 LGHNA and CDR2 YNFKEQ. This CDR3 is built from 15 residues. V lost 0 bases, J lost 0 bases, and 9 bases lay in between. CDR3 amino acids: CASSQEDIRSYEQYF. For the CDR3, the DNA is TGTGCCAGCAGCCAAGAGGACATACGCTCCTACGAGCAGTACTTC.